This T cell receptor (beta chain) originates from a study of T cells in localized non-small cell lung cancer. Study-wide points: Longer overall survival associated with higher blood T cell density; shorter survival with higher adjacent-lung clonality.

This clone was seen more than once but under ten times. The antigen is not known. One junction end disagrees with the germline gene, perhaps due to a read error. The table came from immunoSEQ multiplex PCR; TCRdb's copy has only in-frame clones and leaves some out. Of about 40,000 clones listed, 81% are singletons. The CDR3 runs to 12 residues. CDR1 is SGHNT and CDR2 is YENEEA in the germline V gene. Sequencing used peripheral blood mononuclear cells, obtained before any cancer treatment. This TCR was recovered from an older male donor with stage II lung adenocarcinoma. The chain recombines TRBV11-3 with TRBJ2-7; 9 bases align to TRBD1. The CDR3 reads CASSRDRDEQYF. Written as DNA, the CDR3 is TGTGCCAGCAGTCGGGACAGGGACGAACAGTACTTC.